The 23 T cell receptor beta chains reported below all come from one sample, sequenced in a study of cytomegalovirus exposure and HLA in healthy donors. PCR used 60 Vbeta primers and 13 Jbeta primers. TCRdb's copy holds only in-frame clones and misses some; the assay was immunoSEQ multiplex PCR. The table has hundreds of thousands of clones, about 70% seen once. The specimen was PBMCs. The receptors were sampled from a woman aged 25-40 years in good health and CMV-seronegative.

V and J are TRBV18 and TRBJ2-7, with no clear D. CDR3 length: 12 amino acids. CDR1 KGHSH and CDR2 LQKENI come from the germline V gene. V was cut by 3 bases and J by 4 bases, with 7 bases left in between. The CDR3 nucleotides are TGTGCCAGCTCACCCAATCATTACGAGCAGTACTTC. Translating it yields CASSPNHYEQYF.

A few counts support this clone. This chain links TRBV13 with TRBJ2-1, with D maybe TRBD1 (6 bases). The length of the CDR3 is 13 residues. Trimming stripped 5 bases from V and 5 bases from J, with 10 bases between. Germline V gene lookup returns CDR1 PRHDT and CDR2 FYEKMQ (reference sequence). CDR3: CASSLDRNNEQFF. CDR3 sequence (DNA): TGTGCCAGCAGCCTCGACAGGAACAATGAGCAGTTCTTC.

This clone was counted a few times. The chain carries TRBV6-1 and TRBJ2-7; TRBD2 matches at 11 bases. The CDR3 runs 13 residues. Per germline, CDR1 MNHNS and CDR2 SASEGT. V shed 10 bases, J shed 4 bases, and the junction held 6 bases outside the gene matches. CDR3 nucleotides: TGTGCCACTTCCAGACTAGCGGGGTACGAGCAGTACTTC. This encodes CATSRLAGYEQYF.

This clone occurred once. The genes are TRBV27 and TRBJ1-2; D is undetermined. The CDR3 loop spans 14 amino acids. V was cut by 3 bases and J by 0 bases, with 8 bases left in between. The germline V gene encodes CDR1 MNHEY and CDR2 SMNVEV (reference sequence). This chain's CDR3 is CASSLSGANYGYTF. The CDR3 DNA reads TGTGCCAGCAGTTTGTCGGGTGCTAACTATGGCTACACCTTC.

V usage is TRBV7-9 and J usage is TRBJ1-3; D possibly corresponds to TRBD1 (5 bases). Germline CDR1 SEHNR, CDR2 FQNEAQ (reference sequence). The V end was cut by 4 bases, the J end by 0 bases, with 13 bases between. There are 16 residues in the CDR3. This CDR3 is CASSWGGADSGNTIYF. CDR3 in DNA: TGTGCCAGCAGCTGGGGCGGGGCAGACTCTGGAAACACCATATATTTT.

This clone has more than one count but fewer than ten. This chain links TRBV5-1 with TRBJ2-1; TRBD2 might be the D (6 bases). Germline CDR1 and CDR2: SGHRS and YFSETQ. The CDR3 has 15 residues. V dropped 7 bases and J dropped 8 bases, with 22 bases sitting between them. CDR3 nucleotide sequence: TGCGCCAGCTGCGCCTGGGACCCAGGGACTCATGAGCAGTTCTTC. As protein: CASCAWDPGTHEQFF.

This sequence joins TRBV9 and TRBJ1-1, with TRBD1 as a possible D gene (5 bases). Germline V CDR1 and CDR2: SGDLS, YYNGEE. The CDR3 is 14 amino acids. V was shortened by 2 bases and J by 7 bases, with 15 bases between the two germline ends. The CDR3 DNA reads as TGTGCCAGCAGCGTTTATACGGGCCAGGGTGAAGCTTTCTTT. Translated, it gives CASSVYTGQGEAFF.

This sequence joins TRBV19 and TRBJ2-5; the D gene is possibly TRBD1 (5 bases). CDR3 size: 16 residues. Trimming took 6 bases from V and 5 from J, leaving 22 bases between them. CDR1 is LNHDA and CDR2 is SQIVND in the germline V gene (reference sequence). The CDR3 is CASSRTARLGVETQYF. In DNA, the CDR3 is TGTGCCAGTAGCCGTACTGCCCGGTTAGGGGTGGAGACCCAGTACTTC.

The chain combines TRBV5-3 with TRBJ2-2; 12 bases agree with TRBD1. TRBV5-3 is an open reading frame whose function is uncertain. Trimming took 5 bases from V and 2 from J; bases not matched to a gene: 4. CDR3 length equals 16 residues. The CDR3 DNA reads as TGTGCCAGAAGAGGGACAGGGGGCGCAAACACCGGGGAGCTGTTTTTT. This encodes CARRGTGGANTGELFF.

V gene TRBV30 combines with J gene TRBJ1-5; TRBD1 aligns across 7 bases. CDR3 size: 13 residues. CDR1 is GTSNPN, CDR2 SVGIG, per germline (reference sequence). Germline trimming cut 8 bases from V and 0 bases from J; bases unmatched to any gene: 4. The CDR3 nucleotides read TGTGCCGGCGGACAGGATAGCAATCAGCCCCAGCATTTT. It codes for CAGGQDSNQPQHF.

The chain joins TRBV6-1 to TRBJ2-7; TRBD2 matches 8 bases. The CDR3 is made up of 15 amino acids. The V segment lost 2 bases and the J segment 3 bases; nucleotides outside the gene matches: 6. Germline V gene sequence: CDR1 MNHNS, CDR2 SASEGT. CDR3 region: CASSEKTSEFYEQYF. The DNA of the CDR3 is TGTGCCAGCAGTGAAAAGACTAGCGAATTCTACGAGCAGTACTTC.

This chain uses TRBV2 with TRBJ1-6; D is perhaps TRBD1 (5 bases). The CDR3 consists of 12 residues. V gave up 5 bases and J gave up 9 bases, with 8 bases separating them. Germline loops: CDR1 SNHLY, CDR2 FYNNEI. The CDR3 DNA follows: TGTGCCAGCAGTATACAGGCTTCACCCCTCCACTTT. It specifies CASSIQASPLHF.

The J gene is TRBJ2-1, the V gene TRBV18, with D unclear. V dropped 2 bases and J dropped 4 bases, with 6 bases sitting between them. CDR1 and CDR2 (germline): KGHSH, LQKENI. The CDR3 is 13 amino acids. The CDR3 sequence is CASSPESYNEQFF. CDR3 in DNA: TGTGCCAGCTCACCAGAGTCATACAATGAGCAGTTCTTC.

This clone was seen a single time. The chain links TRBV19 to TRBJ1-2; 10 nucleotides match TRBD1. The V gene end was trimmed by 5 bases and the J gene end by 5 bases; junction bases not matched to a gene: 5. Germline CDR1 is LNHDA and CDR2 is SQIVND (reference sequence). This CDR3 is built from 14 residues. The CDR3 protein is CASSSRDRGYGYTF. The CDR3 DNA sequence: TGTGCCAGTAGTTCCCGGGACAGGGGTTATGGCTACACCTTC.

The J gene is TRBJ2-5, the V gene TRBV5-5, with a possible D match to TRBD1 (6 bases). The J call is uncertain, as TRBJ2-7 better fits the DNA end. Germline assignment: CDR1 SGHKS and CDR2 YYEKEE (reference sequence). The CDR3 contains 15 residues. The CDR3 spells CASSLSTGFPYEQYF. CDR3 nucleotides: TGTGCCAGCAGCCTGTCAACAGGGTTCCCCTACGAGCAGTACTTC.

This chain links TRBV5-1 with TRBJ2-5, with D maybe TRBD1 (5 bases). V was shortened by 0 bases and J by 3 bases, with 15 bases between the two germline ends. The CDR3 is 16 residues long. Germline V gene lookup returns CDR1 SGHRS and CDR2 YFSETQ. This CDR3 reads CASSLDGAGGEETQYF. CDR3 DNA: TGCGCCAGCAGCTTGGATGGGGCAGGCGGCGAAGAGACCCAGTACTTC. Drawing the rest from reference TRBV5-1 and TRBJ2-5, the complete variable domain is KAGVTQTPRYLIKTRGQQVTLSCSPISGHRSVSWYQQTPGQGLQFLFEYFSETQRNKGNFPGRFSGRQFSNSRSEMNVSTLELGDSALYLCASSLDGAGGEETQYFGPGTRLLVL.

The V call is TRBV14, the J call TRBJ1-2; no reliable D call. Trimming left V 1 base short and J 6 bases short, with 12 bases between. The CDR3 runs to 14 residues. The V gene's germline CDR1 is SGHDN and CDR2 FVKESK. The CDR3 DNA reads TGTGCCAGCAGCCAAGGTTACGGACTGGATGGCTACACCTTC. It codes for CASSQGYGLDGYTF. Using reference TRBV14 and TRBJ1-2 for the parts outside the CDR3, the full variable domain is EAGVTQFPSHSVIEKGQTVTLRCDPISGHDNLYWYRRVMGKEIKFLLHFVKESKQDESGMPNNRFLAERTGGTYSTLKVQPAELEDSGVYFCASSQGYGLDGYTFGSGTRLTVV.

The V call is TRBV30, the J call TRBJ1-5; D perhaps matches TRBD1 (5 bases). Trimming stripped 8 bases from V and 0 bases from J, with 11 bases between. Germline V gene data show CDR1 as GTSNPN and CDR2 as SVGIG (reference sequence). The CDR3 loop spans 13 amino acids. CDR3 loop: CAHSGGSNQPQHF. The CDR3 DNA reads TGTGCCCACTCGGGGGGTAGCAATCAGCCCCAGCATTTT.

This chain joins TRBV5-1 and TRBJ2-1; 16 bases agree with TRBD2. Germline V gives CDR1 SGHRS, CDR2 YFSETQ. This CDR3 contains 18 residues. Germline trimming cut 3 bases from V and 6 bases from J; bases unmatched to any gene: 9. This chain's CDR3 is CASSSEGTSGGGPNEQFF. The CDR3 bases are TGCGCCAGCAGCTCCGAAGGGACTAGCGGGGGGGGCCCCAATGAGCAGTTCTTC.

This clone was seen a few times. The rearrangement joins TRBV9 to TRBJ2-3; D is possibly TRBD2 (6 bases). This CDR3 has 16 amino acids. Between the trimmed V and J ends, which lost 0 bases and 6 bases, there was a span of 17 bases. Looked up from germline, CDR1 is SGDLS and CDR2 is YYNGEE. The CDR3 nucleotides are TGTGCCAGCAGCGTAGGGCTAGCGCGAAACCCCGATACGCAGTATTTT. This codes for CASSVGLARNPDTQYF.

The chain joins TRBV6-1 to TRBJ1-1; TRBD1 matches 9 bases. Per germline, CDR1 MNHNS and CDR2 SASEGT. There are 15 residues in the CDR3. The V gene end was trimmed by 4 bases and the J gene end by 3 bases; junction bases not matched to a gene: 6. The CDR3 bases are TGTGCCAGCAGTGCCCGACAGGGGGTTGACACTGAAGCTTTCTTT. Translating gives CASSARQGVDTEAFF.

CDR3 sequence (DNA): TGTGCCAGCAGCTCCAACCGGGACAGGGTGACAAACACCATATATTTT. This encodes CASSSNRDRVTNTIYF. This sequence joins TRBV11-2 and TRBJ1-3, with 9 bases matching TRBD1. The CDR3 runs 16 residues. After removal of 4 bases from V and 6 bases from J, the junction contained 10 bases not matched to a gene. The germline CDR1 and CDR2 sequences are SGHAT and FQNNGV. Full variable domain (outside the CDR3, taken from reference TRBV11-2 and TRBJ1-3): EAGVAQSPRYKIIEKRQSVAFWCNPISGHATLYWYQQILGQGPKLLIQFQNNGVVDDSQLPKDRFSAERLKGVDSTLKIQPAKLEDSAVYLCASSSNRDRVTNTIYFGEGSWLTVV.

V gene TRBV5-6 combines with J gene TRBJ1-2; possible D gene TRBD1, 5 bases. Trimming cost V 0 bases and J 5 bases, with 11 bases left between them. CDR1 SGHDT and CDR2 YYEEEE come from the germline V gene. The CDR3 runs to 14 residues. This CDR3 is CASSLGGPEYGYTF. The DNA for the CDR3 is TGTGCCAGCAGCTTGGGGGGCCCAGAATATGGCTACACCTTC. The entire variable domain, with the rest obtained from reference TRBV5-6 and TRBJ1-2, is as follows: DAGVTQSPTHLIKTRGQQVTLRCSPKSGHDTVSWYQQALGQGPQFIFQYYEEEERQRGNFPDRFSGHQFPNYSSELNVNALLLGDSALYLCASSLGGPEYGYTFGSGTRLTVV.